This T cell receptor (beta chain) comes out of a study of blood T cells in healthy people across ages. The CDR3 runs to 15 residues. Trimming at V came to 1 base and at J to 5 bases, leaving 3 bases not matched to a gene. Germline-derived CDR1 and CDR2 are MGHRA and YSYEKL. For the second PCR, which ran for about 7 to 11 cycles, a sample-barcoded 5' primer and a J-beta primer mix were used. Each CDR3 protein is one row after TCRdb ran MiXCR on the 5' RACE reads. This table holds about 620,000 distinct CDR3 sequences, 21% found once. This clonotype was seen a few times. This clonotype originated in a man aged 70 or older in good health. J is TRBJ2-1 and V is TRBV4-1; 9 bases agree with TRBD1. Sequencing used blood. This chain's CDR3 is CASSQGQGVDNEQFF. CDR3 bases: TGCGCCAGCAGCCAAGGACAGGGGGTAGACAATGAGCAGTTCTTC.